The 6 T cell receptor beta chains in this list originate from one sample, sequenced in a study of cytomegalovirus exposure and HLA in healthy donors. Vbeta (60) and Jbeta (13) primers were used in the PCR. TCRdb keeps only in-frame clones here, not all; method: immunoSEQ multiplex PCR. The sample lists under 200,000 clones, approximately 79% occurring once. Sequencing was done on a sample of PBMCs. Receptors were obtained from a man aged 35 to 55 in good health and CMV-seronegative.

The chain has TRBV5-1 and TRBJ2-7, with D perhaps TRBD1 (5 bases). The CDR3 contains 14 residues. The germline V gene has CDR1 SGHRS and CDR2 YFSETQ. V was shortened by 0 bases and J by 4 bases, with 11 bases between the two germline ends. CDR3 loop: CASSLATDFYEQYF. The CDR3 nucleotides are TGCGCCAGCAGCTTGGCGACAGATTTTTACGAGCAGTACTTC. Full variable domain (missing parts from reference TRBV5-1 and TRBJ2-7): KAGVTQTPRYLIKTRGQQVTLSCSPISGHRSVSWYQQTPGQGLQFLFEYFSETQRNKGNFPGRFSGRQFSNSRSEMNVSTLELGDSALYLCASSLATDFYEQYFGPGTRLTVT.

The CDR3 nucleotides read TGTGCCAGCAGCATGCAGGGTATAGGCTACGAGCAGTACTTC. It translates to CASSMQGIGYEQYF. V usage is TRBV9 and J usage is TRBJ2-7, with D perhaps matching TRBD1 (5 bases). Trimming took 4 bases from V and 3 from J, leaving 14 bases between them. Germline V CDR1 and CDR2: SGDLS, YYNGEE. The CDR3 is 14 residues long.

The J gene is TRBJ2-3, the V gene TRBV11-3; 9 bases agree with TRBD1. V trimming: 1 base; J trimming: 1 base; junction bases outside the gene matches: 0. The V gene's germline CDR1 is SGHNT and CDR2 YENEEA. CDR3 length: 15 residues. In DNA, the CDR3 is TGTGCCAGCAGCTTAGGGGACAGGGGCACAGATACGCAGTATTTT. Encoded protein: CASSLGDRGTDTQYF.

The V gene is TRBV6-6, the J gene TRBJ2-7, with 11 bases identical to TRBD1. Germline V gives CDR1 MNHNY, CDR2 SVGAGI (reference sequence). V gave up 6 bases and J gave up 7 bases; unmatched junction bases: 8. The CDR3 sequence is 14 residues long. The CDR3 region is CASSRTGGAGEQYF. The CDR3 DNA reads TGTGCCAGCAGCCGGACAGGGGGCGCGGGGGAGCAGTACTTC.

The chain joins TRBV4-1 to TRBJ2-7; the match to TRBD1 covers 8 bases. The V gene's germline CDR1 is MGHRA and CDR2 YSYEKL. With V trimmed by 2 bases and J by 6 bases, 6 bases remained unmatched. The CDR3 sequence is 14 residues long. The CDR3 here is CASSQIPQGVEQYF. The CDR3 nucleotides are TGCGCCAGCAGCCAAATCCCACAGGGGGTCGAGCAGTACTTC.

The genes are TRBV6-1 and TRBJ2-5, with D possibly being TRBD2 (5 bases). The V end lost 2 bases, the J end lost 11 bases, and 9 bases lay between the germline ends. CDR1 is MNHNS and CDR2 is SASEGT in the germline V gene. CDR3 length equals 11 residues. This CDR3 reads CASSEWGEQYF. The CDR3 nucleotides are TGTGCCAGCAGTGAATGGGGAGAGCAGTACTTC.